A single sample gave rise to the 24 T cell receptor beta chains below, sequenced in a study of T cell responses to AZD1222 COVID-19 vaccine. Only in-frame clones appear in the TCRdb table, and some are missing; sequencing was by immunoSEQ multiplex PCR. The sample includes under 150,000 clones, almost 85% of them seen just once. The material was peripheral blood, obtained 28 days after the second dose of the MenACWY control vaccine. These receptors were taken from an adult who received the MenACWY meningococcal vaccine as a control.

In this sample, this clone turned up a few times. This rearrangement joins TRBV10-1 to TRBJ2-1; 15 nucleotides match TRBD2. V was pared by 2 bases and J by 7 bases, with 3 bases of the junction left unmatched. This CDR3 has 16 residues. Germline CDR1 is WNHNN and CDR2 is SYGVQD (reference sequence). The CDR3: CASSEGLAGGQNEQFF. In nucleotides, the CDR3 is TGCGCCAGCAGTGAGGGACTAGCGGGGGGGCAAAATGAGCAGTTCTTC.

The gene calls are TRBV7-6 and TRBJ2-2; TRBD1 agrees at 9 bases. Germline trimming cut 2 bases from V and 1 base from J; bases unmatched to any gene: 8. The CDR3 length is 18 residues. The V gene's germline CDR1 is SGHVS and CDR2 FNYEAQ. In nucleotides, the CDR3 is TGTGCCAGCAGCTTACTTCCCGGACAGGGGATGAACACCGGGGAGCTGTTTTTT. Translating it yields CASSLLPGQGMNTGELFF.

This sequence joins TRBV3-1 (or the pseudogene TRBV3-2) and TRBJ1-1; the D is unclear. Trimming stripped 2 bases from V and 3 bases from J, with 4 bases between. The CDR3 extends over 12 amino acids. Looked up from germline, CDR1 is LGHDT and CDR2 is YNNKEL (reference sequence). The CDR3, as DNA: TGTGCCAGCAGCCAAAGGGACACTGAAGCTTTCTTT. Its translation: CASSQRDTEAFF.

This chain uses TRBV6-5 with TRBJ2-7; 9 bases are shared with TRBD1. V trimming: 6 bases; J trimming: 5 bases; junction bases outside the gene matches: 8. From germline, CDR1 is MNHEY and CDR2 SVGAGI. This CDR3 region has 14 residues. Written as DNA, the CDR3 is TGTGCCAGCAGCCTCGACAGGGGGTGGGACGAGCAGTACTTC. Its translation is CASSLDRGWDEQYF.

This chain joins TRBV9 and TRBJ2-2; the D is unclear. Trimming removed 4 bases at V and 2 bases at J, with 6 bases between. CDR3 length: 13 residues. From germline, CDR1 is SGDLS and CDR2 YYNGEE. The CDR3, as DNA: TGTGCCAGCAGCTCAGGTAACACCGGGGAGCTGTTTTTT. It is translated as CASSSGNTGELFF.

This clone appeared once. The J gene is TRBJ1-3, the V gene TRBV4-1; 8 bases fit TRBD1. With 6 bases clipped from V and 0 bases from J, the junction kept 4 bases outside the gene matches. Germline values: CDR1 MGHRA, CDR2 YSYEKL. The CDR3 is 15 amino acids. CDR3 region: CASSYDRGSGNTIYF. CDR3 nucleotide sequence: TGCGCCAGCAGTTACGACAGGGGCTCTGGAAACACCATATATTTT.

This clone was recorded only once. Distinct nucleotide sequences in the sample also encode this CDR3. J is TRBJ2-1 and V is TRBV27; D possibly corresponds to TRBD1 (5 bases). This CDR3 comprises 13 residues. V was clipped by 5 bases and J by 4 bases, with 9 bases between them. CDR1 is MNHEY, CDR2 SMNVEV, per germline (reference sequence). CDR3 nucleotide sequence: TGTGCCAGCAGTCTCGACAGTTACAATGAGCAGTTCTTC. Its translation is CASSLDSYNEQFF.

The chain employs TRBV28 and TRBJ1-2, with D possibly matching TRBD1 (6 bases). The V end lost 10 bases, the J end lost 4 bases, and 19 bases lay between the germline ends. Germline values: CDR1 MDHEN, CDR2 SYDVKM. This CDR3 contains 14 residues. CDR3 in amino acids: CATYRGGMGYGYTF. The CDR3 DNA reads TGTGCCACCTACCGAGGGGGTATGGGCTATGGCTACACCTTC.

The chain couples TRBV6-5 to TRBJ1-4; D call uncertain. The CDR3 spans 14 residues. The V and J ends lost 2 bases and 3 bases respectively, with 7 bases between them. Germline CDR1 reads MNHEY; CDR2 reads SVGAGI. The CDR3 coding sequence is TGTGCCAGCAGTTACCTGGAGTCTAATGAAAAACTGTTTTTT. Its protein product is CASSYLESNEKLFF.

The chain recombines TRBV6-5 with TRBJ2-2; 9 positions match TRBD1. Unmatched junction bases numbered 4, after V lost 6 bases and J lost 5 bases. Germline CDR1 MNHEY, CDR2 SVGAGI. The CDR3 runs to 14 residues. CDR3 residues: CASRGQGETGELFF. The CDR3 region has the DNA TGTGCCAGCAGGGGACAGGGTGAGACCGGGGAGCTGTTTTTT.

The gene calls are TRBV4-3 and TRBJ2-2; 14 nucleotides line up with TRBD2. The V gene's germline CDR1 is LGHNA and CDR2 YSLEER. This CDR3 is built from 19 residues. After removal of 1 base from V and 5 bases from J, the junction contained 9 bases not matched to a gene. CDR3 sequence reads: CASSQGLAGGPAWTGELFF. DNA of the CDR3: TGCGCCAGCAGCCAAGGACTAGCGGGAGGGCCGGCGTGGACCGGGGAGCTGTTTTTT.

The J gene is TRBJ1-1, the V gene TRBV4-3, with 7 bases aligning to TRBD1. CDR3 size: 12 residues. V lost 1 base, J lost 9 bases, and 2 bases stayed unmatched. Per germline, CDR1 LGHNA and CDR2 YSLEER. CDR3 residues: CASSQAGGKAFF. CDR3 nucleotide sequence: TGCGCCAGCAGCCAAGCAGGGGGAAAAGCTTTCTTT.

For the CDR3, the DNA is TGTGCCAGCAATAAACGGGGGTCATATGAGCAGTTCTTC. Amino acids: CASNKRGSYEQFF. The rearrangement links TRBV9 to TRBJ2-1, with a possible D match to TRBD2 (6 bases). Trimming removed 6 bases from V and 8 bases from J, with 15 bases in between. The CDR3 is made up of 13 amino acids. Looked up from germline, CDR1 is SGDLS and CDR2 is YYNGEE.

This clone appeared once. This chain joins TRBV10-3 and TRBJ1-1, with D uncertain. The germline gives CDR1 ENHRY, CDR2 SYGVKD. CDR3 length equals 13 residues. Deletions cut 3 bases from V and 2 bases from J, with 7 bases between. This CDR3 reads CAISERDNTEAFF. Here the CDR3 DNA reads TGTGCCATCAGTGAAAGGGATAACACTGAAGCTTTCTTT.

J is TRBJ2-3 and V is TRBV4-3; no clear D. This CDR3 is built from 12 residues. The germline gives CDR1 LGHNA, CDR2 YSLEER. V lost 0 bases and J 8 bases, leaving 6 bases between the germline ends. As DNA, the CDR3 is TGCGCCAGCAGCCAAGATACGGGTACGCAGTATTTT. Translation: CASSQDTGTQYF.

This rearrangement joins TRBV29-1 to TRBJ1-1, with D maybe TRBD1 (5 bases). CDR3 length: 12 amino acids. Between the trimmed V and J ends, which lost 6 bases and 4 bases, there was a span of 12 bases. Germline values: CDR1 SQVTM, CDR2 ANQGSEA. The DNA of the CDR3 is TGCAGCGTAGTTACAGGAGGCACTGAAGCTTTCTTT. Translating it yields CSVVTGGTEAFF.

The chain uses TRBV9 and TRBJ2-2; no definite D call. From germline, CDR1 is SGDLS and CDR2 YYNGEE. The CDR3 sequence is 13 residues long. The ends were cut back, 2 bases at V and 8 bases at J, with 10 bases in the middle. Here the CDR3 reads CASSVNPTGELFF. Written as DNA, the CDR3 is TGTGCCAGCAGCGTGAATCCGACTGGGGAGCTGTTTTTT.

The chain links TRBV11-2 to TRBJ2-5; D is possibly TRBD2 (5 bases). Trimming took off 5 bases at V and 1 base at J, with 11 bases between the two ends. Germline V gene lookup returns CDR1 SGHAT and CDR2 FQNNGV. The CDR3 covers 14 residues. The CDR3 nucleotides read TGTGCCAGCAGCCGTGGGAGATCCCAAGAGACCCAGTACTTC. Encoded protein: CASSRGRSQETQYF. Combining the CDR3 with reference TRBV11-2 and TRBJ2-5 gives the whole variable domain EAGVAQSPRYKIIEKRQSVAFWCNPISGHATLYWYQQILGQGPKLLIQFQNNGVVDDSQLPKDRFSAERLKGVDSTLKIQPAKLEDSAVYLCASSRGRSQETQYFGPGTRLLVL.

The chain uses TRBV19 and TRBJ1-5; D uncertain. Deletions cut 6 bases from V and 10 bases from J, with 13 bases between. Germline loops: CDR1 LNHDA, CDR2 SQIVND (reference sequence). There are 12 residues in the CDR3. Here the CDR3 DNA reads TGTGCCAGTAGCCTAAACAAGGGTCCCCAGCATTTT. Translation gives CASSLNKGPQHF.

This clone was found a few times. CDR3 in amino acids: CAISESDTGELFF. CDR3 bases: TGTGCCATCAGTGAGTCGGATACCGGGGAGCTGTTTTTT. This chain links TRBV10-3 with TRBJ2-2; D unresolved. Germline values: CDR1 ENHRY, CDR2 SYGVKD. The CDR3 length is 13 residues. Trimming took 0 bases from V and 5 from J, leaving 4 bases between them.

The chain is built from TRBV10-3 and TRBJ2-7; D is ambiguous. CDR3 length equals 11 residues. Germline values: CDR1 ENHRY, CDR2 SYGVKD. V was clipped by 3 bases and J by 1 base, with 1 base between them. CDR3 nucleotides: TGTGCCATCAGTGATTCCTACGAGCAGTACGTC. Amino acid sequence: CAISDSYEQYV.

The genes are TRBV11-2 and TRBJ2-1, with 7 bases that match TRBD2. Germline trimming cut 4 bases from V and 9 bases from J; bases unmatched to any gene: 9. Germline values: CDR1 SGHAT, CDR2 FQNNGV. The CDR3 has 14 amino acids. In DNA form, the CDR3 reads TGTGCCAGCAGCTCACGGGCGGGAGTGGGTGAGCAGTTCTTC. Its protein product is CASSSRAGVGEQFF. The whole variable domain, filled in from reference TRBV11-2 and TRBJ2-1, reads EAGVAQSPRYKIIEKRQSVAFWCNPISGHATLYWYQQILGQGPKLLIQFQNNGVVDDSQLPKDRFSAERLKGVDSTLKIQPAKLEDSAVYLCASSSRAGVGEQFFGPGTRLTVL.

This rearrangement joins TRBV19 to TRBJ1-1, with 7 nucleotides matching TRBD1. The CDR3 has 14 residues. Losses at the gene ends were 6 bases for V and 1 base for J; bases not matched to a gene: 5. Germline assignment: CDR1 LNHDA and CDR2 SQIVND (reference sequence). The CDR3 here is CASRGGQTNTEAFF. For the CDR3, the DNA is TGTGCCAGTAGGGGGGGACAGACGAACACTGAAGCTTTCTTT.

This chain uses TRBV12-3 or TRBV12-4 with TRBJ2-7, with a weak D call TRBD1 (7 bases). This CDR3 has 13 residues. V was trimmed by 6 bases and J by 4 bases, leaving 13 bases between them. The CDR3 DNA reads TGTGCCAGCAGAGGGGGCGCGGGGTACGAGCAGTACTTC. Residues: CASRGGAGYEQYF.